This is a list of T cell receptor beta chains from one sample in a study of T cells after yellow fever vaccination. One entry per CDR3 protein results from TCRdb running MiXCR on the 5' RACE reads. The sample lists around 590,000 distinct CDR3 sequences, roughly an eighth occurring once. Sequencing was performed on PBMCs, taken on the day of the yellow fever booster vaccination. The receptor source for this set is a man aged 30-40 years who received the YFV17D yellow fever vaccine. Each CDR3 is given without its conserved first and last residue. The D gene is left open where the match is weak.

cdr3_aa | j_call | v_call | d_call | cdr3_length
ASSRGANTEDF | TRBJ1-1 | TRBV3-1 | NA | 11
ASTLGGADTQY | TRBJ2-3 | TRBV12-3/TRBV12-4 | NA | 11
ASSVADPRTDTQY | TRBJ2-3 | TRBV10-1 | NA | 13
ASRGEVSYEQY | TRBJ2-7 | TRBV6-1 | NA | 11
ASSRGDISLYEQY | TRBJ2-7 | TRBV5-1 | NA | 13
ASSLPGDEQF | TRBJ2-1 | TRBV11-3 | NA | 10
ASSTGAETQY | TRBJ2-5 | TRBV28 | TRBD1 | 10
ASQKGVGDNSPLH | TRBJ1-6 | TRBV25-1 | NA | 13
ATGGLGTSGTYEQY | TRBJ2-7 | TRBV5-8 | TRBD2 | 14
ASSVHPSGGGTGELF | TRBJ2-2 | TRBV9 | TRBD2 | 15
ACQGAAGELF | TRBJ2-2 | TRBV5-1 | NA | 10
ASQGLAGTGELF | TRBJ2-2 | TRBV7-9 | TRBD2 | 12
ASSPGLAIDTQY | TRBJ2-3 | TRBV6-2/TRBV6-3 | TRBD2 | 12
ASSFRGSVRNEQF | TRBJ2-1 | TRBV6-5 | NA | 13
SVKEERLTGELF | TRBJ2-2 | TRBV29-1 | NA | 12
ASSLVGGPNYGYT | TRBJ1-2 | TRBV7-9 | NA | 13
ASSLSTSGSPLH | TRBJ1-6 | TRBV7-8 | NA | 12
ASRIGYEQY | TRBJ2-7 | TRBV28 | NA | 9
ASSPKVRGIQETQY | TRBJ2-5 | TRBV7-9 | TRBD2 | 14
ASSLPGQGYYGYT | TRBJ1-2 | TRBV28 | TRBD1 | 13
AWSREGLGDTQY | TRBJ2-3 | TRBV30 | TRBD2 | 12
ASSQMDRGYSNQPQH | TRBJ1-5 | TRBV7-6 | TRBD1 | 15
AISFQGLTDTQY | TRBJ2-3 | TRBV10-3 | NA | 12
ASSFDRGGTDTQY | TRBJ2-3 | TRBV27 | TRBD1 | 13
ASIKGLGAPNSPLH | TRBJ1-6 | TRBV11-2 | NA | 14
ASSLGPTEETQY | TRBJ2-5 | TRBV5-1 | NA | 12
ASSDRDGQPQH | TRBJ1-5 | TRBV27 | TRBD1 | 11
ASRLPGANVLT | TRBJ2-6 | TRBV28 | NA | 11
ASSQPVPGANVLT | TRBJ2-6 | TRBV3-1 | NA | 13
ASSYSTEPQYNSPLH | TRBJ1-6 | TRBV6-5 | NA | 15
SAKAGYTEAF | TRBJ1-1 | TRBV20-1 | NA | 10
SASRTGPRETQY | TRBJ2-5 | TRBV20-1 | NA | 12
ASSRTGGGQPQH | TRBJ1-5 | TRBV7-2 | TRBD1 | 12
ASSRGLAGVYEQY | TRBJ2-7 | TRBV3-1 | TRBD2 | 13
ASSDFGSIEAF | TRBJ1-1 | TRBV25-1 | NA | 11
ASGQQGPYEQY | TRBJ2-7 | TRBV27 | NA | 11
ASSFQAGGIRNTGELF | TRBJ2-2 | TRBV28 | TRBD2 | 16
ASSPQVVVNTEAF | TRBJ1-1 | TRBV3-1 | NA | 13
ASSLGVDRGRYEQY | TRBJ2-7 | TRBV5-5 | TRBD1 | 14
ASSQDRRSDIQY | TRBJ2-4 | TRBV4-3 | NA | 12
ASGRLGETQY | TRBJ2-5 | TRBV6-5 | NA | 10
ASSGLTREQY | TRBJ2-7 | TRBV12-3/TRBV12-4 | NA | 10
ASSPLQNPWYGYT | TRBJ1-2 | TRBV12-3/TRBV12-4 | NA | 13
SAREDRDYEKLF | TRBJ1-4 | TRBV20-1 | TRBD1 | 12
ASTPRGRYGYT | TRBJ1-2 | TRBV19 | TRBD1 | 11
ASSIREGEQF | TRBJ2-1 | TRBV19 | NA | 10